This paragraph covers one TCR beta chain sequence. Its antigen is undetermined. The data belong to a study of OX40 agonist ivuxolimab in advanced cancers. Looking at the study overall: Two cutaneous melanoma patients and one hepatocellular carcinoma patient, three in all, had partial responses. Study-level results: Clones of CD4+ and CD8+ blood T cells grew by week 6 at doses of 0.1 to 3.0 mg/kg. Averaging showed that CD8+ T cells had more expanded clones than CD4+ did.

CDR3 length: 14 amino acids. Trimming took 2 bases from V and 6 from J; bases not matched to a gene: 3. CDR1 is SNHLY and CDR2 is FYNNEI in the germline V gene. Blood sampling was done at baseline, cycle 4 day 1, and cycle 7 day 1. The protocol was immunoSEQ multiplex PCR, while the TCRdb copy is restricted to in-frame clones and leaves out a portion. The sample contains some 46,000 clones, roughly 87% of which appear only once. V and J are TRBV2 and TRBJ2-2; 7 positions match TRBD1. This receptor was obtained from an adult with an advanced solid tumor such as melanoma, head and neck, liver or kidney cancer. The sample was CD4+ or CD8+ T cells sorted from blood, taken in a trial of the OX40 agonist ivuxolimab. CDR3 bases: TGTGCCAGCAGTGAACCTCAGGGGGCCGGGGAGCTGTTTTTT. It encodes CASSEPQGAGELFF.